This T cell receptor (beta chain) was captured by sequencing in a study of T cells in localized non-small cell lung cancer (dated by TCRdb to 2018 to 2021). Some background on the complete study: T cell repertoires of fewer than 250 early-stage NSCLC patients were analyzed, with tumors being compared against uninvolved tumor-adjacent lungs. The cohort was made up of fewer than 250 treatment-naive NSCLC patients whose localized lung tumors had been resected. The mean age of the NSCLC patients was under 70 years, with 130 or so men and about a hundred women.

TCR beta CDR3 regions were sequenced from DNA using the immunoSEQ Assay. In the paper's pipeline: T cell density was computed as TCR beta template counts normalized to usable DNA estimated by amplifying housekeeping genes. The preseqR package was used to estimate richness by extrapolating to 400,000 templates for PBMC samples and to 120,000 templates for tissue samples. Clonality was taken to be one minus Pielou's evenness. Differential abundance testing on productive amino-acid clonotypes, with a minimum total count of 5 and an alpha of 0.1, was used to identify tissue-enriched TCRs. The Jaccard Index and the Morisita Overlap Index were used to measure repertoire overlap between compartments. GLIPH clustered TCR beta CDR3s with public tetramer-defined viral CDR3s; viral motifs required at least three viral sequences plus V-gene enrichment. TCRdb took this table from immuneACCESS and kept in-frame rearrangements with V and J called. Such tables lack part of the clones; where checked against another copy, unresolved V genes explain under half of the gap, and the rest is unexplained. V and J calls and clone size are copied from that table; D and trimming were computed from the DNA. Counted in this sample were some 1,000 clones; under 35% of them appeared once. The top ten constitute 25% to 30% of the sample.

Uninvolved adjacent lung was obtained at least 2 cm from the tumor margin, and the absence of atypia was confirmed by two independent pathologists. At diagnosis, peripheral blood, uninvolved tumor-adjacent lung and tumor were collected and were preserved as a mix of fresh-frozen and FFPE material. The CDR3 goes from the cysteine to the phenylalanine over 14 residues. CDR3 DNA is the only sequence kept; it has 42 bases, read in frame from the first base. From the germline V gene, CDR1 is MGHRA and CDR2 is YSYEKL. V is clipped by 0 bases and J by 2 bases, and the sequence between their germline boundaries is 8 bases long. Worth noting for this clone: Its antigen remains undetermined. No much larger clonotype is one base removed from it; base qualities were not supplied.

Study-wide findings and limitations: Because multi-region tumor sequencing was not done, intratumor heterogeneity could not be ruled out. Higher T cell density in blood was associated with longer overall survival, whereas higher clonality in adjacent lung was associated with shorter survival. Because the study design was exploratory, TCR variables were selected using unadjusted p-values without false-discovery rate correction. Of the top 100 tumor clones, a median of 57 were detected in paired uninvolved adjacent lung; some 28 were also among that lung's top 100. Uninvolved tumor-adjacent lung showed the highest T cell clonality, higher than tumor, which suggests more focused antigenic responses in the uninvolved tumor-adjacent lung.

The clonotype was recovered from a male donor at least 60 years old with stage II lung adenocarcinoma. Here the sequenced sample was normal lung tissue next to the tumor, taken before any cancer treatment. This sequence uses TRBV4-1 and TRBJ2-7, with a tentative D gene TRBD2 over 5 matching bases. The DNA sequence is TGCGCCAGCAGCCAAGATATCGGGGCCTACGAGCAGTACTTC. Its amino acids are CASSQDIGAYEQYF.